These 27 T cell receptor beta chains share one sample of origin, sequenced in a study of T cell clonality in common variable immunodeficiency. Libraries were prepared by immunoSEQ multiplex PCR; TCRdb keeps only in-frame clonotypes and omits some of them. Sampling found around 57,000 clones, none seen once. The sequencing input was peripheral blood mononuclear cells. All receptors come from a person between 18 and 75 years old in good health.

The CDR3 region is CAWGRGGADQPQHF. Partial CDR3 DNA: TGTGCCTGGGGTAGGGGGGGCGCGGATCAGCCC. The rearrangement links TRBV30 to TRBJ1-5, with D possibly TRBD1 on 6 matching bases. The read terminates 3 residues before the CDR3 end, so the remaining end is supplied by the germline J gene. This CDR3 has 14 residues. V was clipped by 5 bases and J by 5 bases, with 16 bases between them. CDR1 is GTSNPN, CDR2 SVGIG, per germline (reference sequence). Drawing the rest from reference TRBV30 and TRBJ1-5, the complete variable domain is SQTIHQWPATLVQPVGSPLSLECTVEGTSNPNLYWYRQAAGRGLQLLFYSVGIGQISSEVPQNLSASRPQDRQFILSSKKLLLSDSGFYLCAWGRGGADQPQHFGDGTRLSIL.

Concerning this clone: Read coverage stops 3 residues before the CDR3 terminus; the germline J gene supplies the remainder. The genes are TRBV19 and TRBJ2-5; D is possibly TRBD1 (5 bases). The CDR3 covers 16 residues. Germline V gene sequence: CDR1 LNHDA, CDR2 SQIVND (reference sequence). The V end was cut by 4 bases, the J end by 1 base, with 16 bases between. CDR3 loop: CASSKGPAVIQETQYF. The covered CDR3 bases are TGTGCCAGTAGTAAGGGGCCTGCAGTAATCCAAGAGACC.

There are a few counts of this clone. Read coverage stops 3 residues before the CDR3 terminus; the germline J gene supplies the remainder. The J gene is TRBJ1-4, the V gene TRBV6-2 or TRBV6-3; D is ambiguous. CDR3 size: 15 residues. Trimming stripped 4 bases from V and 0 bases from J, with 9 bases between. Germline V gene lookup returns CDR1 MNHEY and CDR2 SVGEGT. Partial CDR3 DNA: TGTGCCAGCAGTTCTCCCAAGGCAACTAATGAAAAA. Its protein is CASSSPKATNEK. The complete CDR3 sequence is CASSSPKATNEKLFF.

This clone has ten or more counts. With the read ending 3 residues before the CDR3 end, the germline J gene is used to fill in that end. The chain joins TRBV30 to TRBJ2-7, with D unclear. V was cut by 2 bases and J by 3 bases, with 5 bases left in between. The CDR3 has 11 amino acids. Germline CDR1 and CDR2: GTSNPN and SVGIG (reference sequence). The CDR3 is CAWSPSYEQYF. The CDR3 bases that were read are TGTGCCTGGAGTCCCAGCTACGAG.

This clone was detected ten times or more. The read ends 3 residues before the CDR3 terminus; that terminus is restored from the germline J gene. V and J are TRBV7-8 and TRBJ2-7; 8 bases are a match to TRBD2. The J segment lost 0 bases and the V segment lost 4 bases, leaving 5 bases of the junction unmatched. Germline CDR1 SGHVS, CDR2 FQNEAQ. The CDR3 spans 15 residues. CDR3 sequence: CASSSLAGISYEQYF. Incomplete CDR3 DNA: TGTGCCAGCAGCTCCCTAGCGGGTATCTCCTACGAG.

In this sample, this clone turned up many times. At one end, the junction sequence differs from germline, possibly due to a read error. From the germline J gene comes the end of the CDR3, since the read stops 3 residues before it. V is TRBV7-7 and J is TRBJ2-1, with no clear D. CDR3 length: 14 residues. Looked up from germline, CDR1 is SSHAT and CDR2 is FNYEAQ (reference sequence). Partial CDR3 DNA: TGTGCTAGCAGCCCTGTCGGTGGCGGCAATGAG. Translated: CASSPVGGGNE. In full, the CDR3 is CASSPVGGGNEQFF.

This clone was seen ten or more times. The read halts 3 residues ahead of the CDR3 end, with the missing end drawn from the germline J gene. The chain has TRBV5-1 and TRBJ2-3, with D maybe TRBD2 (7 bases). The CDR3 runs 17 residues. The germline gives CDR1 SGHRS, CDR2 YFSETQ. V dropped 0 bases and J dropped 0 bases, with 14 bases sitting between them. CDR3 sequence: CASSLATGGTSTDTQYF. CDR3 bases read: TGCGCCAGCAGCTTGGCCACGGGGGGCACTAGCACAGATACG.

This clone came up many times. With the read ending 3 residues before the CDR3 end, the germline J gene is used to fill in that end. This chain connects TRBV5-4 to TRBJ2-7, with 11 bases matching TRBD2. The CDR3 is made up of 14 amino acids. The trim removed 4 bases at V and 4 bases at J, leaving 4 bases unmatched. Looked up from germline, CDR1 is SGHNT and CDR2 is YYREEE (reference sequence). CDR3 sequence: CASSGGLAVYEQYF. The DNA read from the CDR3 is TGTGCCAGCAGCGGGGGACTAGCGGTATACGAG.

This clone has at least ten counts. The CDR3 end lies 3 residues beyond the end of the read and is filled in from the germline J gene. This rearrangement joins TRBV19 to TRBJ1-4; 10 positions agree with TRBD1. Trimming took 5 bases from V and 0 from J; bases not matched to a gene: 18. CDR3 length: 21 residues. Germline values: CDR1 LNHDA, CDR2 SQIVND (reference sequence). The CDR3 is CASSVSGTGVAQPATNEKLFF. The part of the CDR3 DNA that was read is TGTGCCAGTAGTGTTTCCGGGACAGGGGTGGCACAGCCTGCAACTAATGAAAAA. The full variable domain, its missing parts supplied by reference TRBV19 and TRBJ1-4, is DGGITQSPKYLFRKEGQNVTLSCEQNLNHDAMYWYRQDPGQGLRLIYYSQIVNDFQKGDIAEGYSVSREKKESFPLTVTSAQKNPTAFYLCASSVSGTGVAQPATNEKLFFGSGTQLSVL.

Many counts were recorded for this clone. The CDR3 is cut off 3 residues early in the read; its end comes from the germline J gene. The chain couples TRBV20-1 to TRBJ2-3, with 8 bases matching TRBD1. V was pared by 6 bases and J by 6 bases, with 8 bases of the junction left unmatched. The CDR3 spans 13 residues. CDR1 DFQATT and CDR2 SNEGSKA come from the germline V gene (reference sequence). The DNA read from the CDR3 is TGCAGTGCGGGACAGGCGTCAAGGGATACG. This sequence encodes CSAGQASRDT. The entire CDR3 sequence reads CSAGQASRDTQYF.

This clone was detected many times. The CDR3 protein is CASSPGETQYF. The covered CDR3 bases are TGTGCCAGCAGCCCGGGGGAGACC. The rearrangement links TRBV7-2 to TRBJ2-5, with D tentatively TRBD2 (5 bases). Sequencing ends 3 residues short of the CDR3 end; the germline J gene provides the rest. CDR1 SGHTA and CDR2 FQGNSA come from the germline V gene. Trimming left V 5 bases short and J 5 bases short, with 6 bases between. The CDR3 sequence is 11 residues long.

This clone was detected many times. The CDR3 extends 3 residues past the end of the read, so its final part is completed from the germline J gene. The V and J genes are TRBV7-2 and TRBJ2-5, with D unresolved. Looked up from germline, CDR1 is SGHTA and CDR2 is FQGNSA. CDR3 size: 14 residues. V lost 1 base and J 5 bases, leaving 11 bases between the germline ends. The CDR3: CASSLGPTGETQYF. The covered CDR3 bases are TGTGCCAGCAGCTTAGGCCCGACGGGTGAGACC. Together with reference TRBV7-2 and TRBJ2-5, the CDR3 gives the full variable domain: GAGVSQSPSNKVTEKGKDVELRCDPISGHTALYWYRQSLGQGLEFLIYFQGNSAPDKSGLPSDRFSAERTGGSVSTLTIQRTQQEDSAVYLCASSLGPTGETQYFGPGTRLLVL.

This clone was observed a handful of times. The CDR3 extends 3 residues past the end of the read, so its final part is completed from the germline J gene. Other DNA sequences of this sample code for an identical CDR3. This chain uses TRBV7-9 with TRBJ2-7; no clear D. V was shortened by 5 bases and J by 5 bases, with 7 bases between the two germline ends. Germline V CDR1 and CDR2: SEHNR, FQNEAQ (reference sequence). The CDR3 is 11 residues long. CDR3: CASSPSDEQYF. CDR3 bases read: TGTGCCAGCAGCCCCTCGGACGAG.

A word on this clone: The DNA ends 3 residues before the CDR3 does, and the rest of the CDR3 is filled in from the germline J gene. The chain combines TRBV18 with TRBJ2-3; the D is unclear. Per germline, CDR1 KGHSH and CDR2 LQKENI. The CDR3 length is 13 residues. The CDR3 bases that were read are TGTGCCAGCTCACTGGGCACAAATCAGCCG. Protein product: CASSLGTNQP. The entire CDR3 is CASSLGTNQPQYF.

With regard to this clone: This could be a read error, since a much larger clone is one nucleotide away. The read ends 3 residues before the CDR3 terminus; that terminus is restored from the germline J gene. The same CDR3 also results from other DNA sequences found in this sample. The V gene is TRBV6-1, the J gene TRBJ1-5, with 8 bases that match TRBD1. The germline V gene encodes CDR1 MNHNS and CDR2 SASEGT. The CDR3 runs to 15 residues. The junction had 8 bases not matched to a gene; V was cut back by 3 bases and J by 7 bases. CDR3 residues: CASSEPRGRSQPQHF. The sequenced CDR3 bases are TGTGCCAGCAGTGAGCCCAGGGGGCGATCGCAGCCC.

This clone came up many times. Germline and junction disagree at one end, which may indicate a read error. The CDR3 end lies 3 residues beyond the end of the read and is filled in from the germline J gene. The chain couples TRBV5-1 to TRBJ2-7; TRBD2 matches at 8 bases. The CDR3 has 14 amino acids. Germline assignment: CDR1 SGHRS and CDR2 YFSETQ. The CDR3 here is CASSSTSGSHEQYF. Partial CDR3 DNA: TGCGCCAGCAGCTCTACTAGCGGCTCCCACGAG.

This clone was seen at least ten times. An end of the junction does not agree with germline; a read error may underlie this. The missing CDR3 end, 3 residues past where the read stops, is filled in from the germline J gene. The chain is built from TRBV7-7 and TRBJ2-5, with TRBD1 matching 7 bases. The CDR3 has 14 amino acids. CDR1 is SSHAT and CDR2 is FNYEAQ in the germline V gene (reference sequence). This chain's CDR3 is CASSLEQGKETQYF. The covered CDR3 bases are TGTGCTAGCAGCTTAGAACAGGGGAAAGAGACC.

This clone appeared many times. The DNA read from the CDR3 is TGTGCCAGTAGTTTAGGTATAGCAGAGACC. Residues: CASSLGIAET. The whole CDR3 sequence is CASSLGIAETQYF. J is TRBJ2-5 and V is TRBV19; D is uncertain. The sequenced fragment ends 3 residues before the CDR3 boundary, so the rest is inferred from the germline J gene. Trimming shortened V by 5 bases and J by 4 bases, and 11 bases separated the two germline ends. The CDR3 is made up of 13 amino acids. The germline V gene has CDR1 LNHDA and CDR2 SQIVND (reference sequence).

This clone has at least ten counts. The CDR3 goes on 3 residues after the read ends, and that part is filled in from the germline J gene. The chain employs TRBV18 and TRBJ2-7, with TRBD2 matching over 9 bases. Germline V gene sequence: CDR1 KGHSH, CDR2 LQKENI. The CDR3 is 14 amino acids. V dropped 3 bases and J dropped 2; count of bases not matched to a gene: 2. Incomplete CDR3 DNA: TGTGCCAGCTCACCGGCGGGAGGGACCTACGAG. It yields the protein CASSPAGGTYE. The whole CDR3 is CASSPAGGTYEQYF.

In its sample, this clone was seen many times. The read finishes 3 residues shy of the CDR3 end, and the germline J gene is used to complete it. The rearrangement uses TRBV20-1 and TRBJ1-5; 9 bases map to TRBD1. The CDR3 length is 14 residues. V dropped 1 base and J dropped 4; count of bases not matched to a gene: 2. Per the germline V gene, CDR1 is DFQATT and CDR2 is SNEGSKA (reference sequence). The CDR3 region is CSARGDRENQPQHF. CDR3 bases read: TGCAGTGCTAGAGGGGACAGGGAGAATCAGCCC.

This clone was counted at least ten times. The DNA ends 3 residues before the CDR3 does, and the rest of the CDR3 is filled in from the germline J gene. The chain combines TRBV7-9 with TRBJ1-3, with 7 positions matching TRBD1. Germline lookup yields CDR1 SEHNR and CDR2 FQNEAQ (reference sequence). V was clipped by 5 bases and J by 1 base; unmatched bases: 5. The CDR3 extends over 15 amino acids. The CDR3 loop is CASSPTGDSGNTIYF. CDR3 DNA, as far as it was read: TGTGCCAGCAGCCCAACAGGGGATTCTGGAAACACC.

This clone was detected only a few times. The read ends 3 residues before the CDR3 terminus; that terminus is restored from the germline J gene. V and J are TRBV5-1 and TRBJ2-1; 7 bases agree with TRBD1. The CDR3 has 15 residues. Trimming cost V 4 bases and J 2 bases; bases outside gene matches: 6. Germline-derived CDR1 and CDR2 are SGHRS and YFSETQ. CDR3 bases read: TGCGCCAGCAGCCTAGGGGACAGAGCCTACAATGAG. Amino acid sequence: CASSLGDRAYNE. The complete CDR3 sequence is CASSLGDRAYNEQFF.

On this clone: The CDR3 end falls 3 residues outside the read, so it is completed with the germline J gene. The chain is built from TRBV20-1 and TRBJ2-1; D gene uncertain. V was shortened by 0 bases and J by 0 bases, with 12 bases between the two germline ends. Germline CDR1 is DFQATT and CDR2 is SNEGSKA (reference sequence). This CDR3 comprises 16 residues. CDR3 DNA (partial): TGCAGTGCTAGAGATCTAACCCTAAGCTCCTACAATGAG. It is translated as CSARDLTLSSYNE. The CDR3 in full is CSARDLTLSSYNEQFF.

This clone occurred many times. The read ends 3 residues before the CDR3 terminus; that terminus is restored from the germline J gene. V is TRBV11-3 and J is TRBJ2-3; TRBD2 agrees at 8 bases. With V trimmed by 6 bases and J by 1 base, 6 bases remained unmatched. The CDR3 has 15 residues. Germline lookup yields CDR1 SGHNT and CDR2 YENEEA. The sequenced part of the CDR3 DNA is TGTGCCAGCAGATCCCCGGGACTAGGCACAGATACG. This codes for CASRSPGLGTDT. The complete CDR3 reads CASRSPGLGTDTQYF.

This clone was detected only a few times. The read ends 3 residues before the CDR3 terminus; that terminus is restored from the germline J gene. J is TRBJ2-3 and V is TRBV6-1, with a weak D call TRBD1 (6 bases). The germline CDR1 and CDR2 sequences are MNHNS and SASEGT. This CDR3 comprises 15 residues. The sequenced CDR3 bases are TGTGCCAGCAGTGAAGTTTCAGGGGCGGTTCAGCCG. Translated: CASSEVSGAVQP. The full CDR3 is CASSEVSGAVQPQYF.

The sample holds many counts of this clone. The read terminates 3 residues ahead of where the CDR3 ends, so the germline J gene completes it. This sequence joins TRBV2 and TRBJ2-7; D is ambiguous. The germline V and J ends were trimmed by 3 bases and 2 bases, with 5 bases remaining between them. The CDR3 contains 12 residues. In germline, CDR1 is SNHLY, CDR2 FYNNEI. Partial CDR3 DNA: TGTGCCAGCAGTGAGGCAGCCTACGAG. This encodes CASSEAAYE. The full CDR3 reads CASSEAAYEQYF.

In the case of this clone: The read ends 3 residues early relative to the CDR3; the germline J gene fills the gap. The gene calls are TRBV6-2 or TRBV6-3 and TRBJ2-5, with 12 bases identical to TRBD1. This CDR3 is 15 amino acids long. The germline V gene has CDR1 MNHEY and CDR2 SVGEGT. The CDR3 bases that were read are TGTGCCATAGCGGCATCGGGACAGGGGGCTAATACC. Encoded protein: CAIAASGQGANT. The full CDR3 protein is CAIAASGQGANTQYF.